What follows are 6 T cell receptor beta chains derived from one specimen sequenced in a study of identical twins' blood T cells. Each CDR3 protein is one row after TCRdb ran MiXCR on the 5' RACE reads. This sample has 300,000 to 450,000 distinct CDR3 sequences; over 25% occur once, and the top ten carry 6.1%. The specimen sequenced was PBMCs. The origin of the receptors is a woman aged 18 to 55 in good health.

J is TRBJ2-2 and V is TRBV7-9, with D possibly TRBD1 on 5 matching bases. Germline-derived CDR1 and CDR2 are SEHNR and FQNEAQ (reference sequence). CDR3 length: 15 amino acids. V lost 8 bases to trimming and J lost 2 bases, with 15 bases between them. The CDR3 loop is CASGFGQGNTGELFF. For the CDR3, the DNA is TGTGCCAGCGGGTTCGGGCAGGGAAACACCGGGGAGCTGTTTTTT.

The rearrangement uses TRBV14 and TRBJ2-1; no clear D. CDR3 length: 16 amino acids. Germline lookup yields CDR1 SGHDN and CDR2 FVKESK. Between the trimmed V and J ends, which lost 5 bases and 2 bases, there was a span of 16 bases. The CDR3 region has the DNA TGTGCCAGCAGCTCCCGGATAGGGTCAACCTACAATGAGCAGTTCTTC. Translating it yields CASSSRIGSTYNEQFF.

V and J are TRBV2 and TRBJ1-5; 7 bases line up with TRBD1. The CDR3 covers 16 residues. Looked up from germline, CDR1 is SNHLY and CDR2 is FYNNEI. The V gene end was trimmed by 3 bases and the J gene end by 1 base; junction bases not matched to a gene: 6. DNA of the CDR3: TGTGCCAGCAGTGATAGAAACAGGGGAAGCAATCAGCCCCAGCATTTT. Amino acids: CASSDRNRGSNQPQHF.

To note about this clonotype: Germline and junction disagree at one end, which may indicate a read error. The V call is TRBV6-5, the J call TRBJ1-1; D remains unclear. The CDR3 totals 13 residues. The germline V gene encodes CDR1 MNHEY and CDR2 SVGAGI. CDR3 nucleotide sequence: TGTGCCAGCAGTCGGGGTCTGAACGCTGAAGCTTTCTTT. It specifies CASSRGLNAEAFF.

This clonotype was detected a few times. This chain connects TRBV6-5 to TRBJ2-7; D ambiguous. The germline CDR1 and CDR2 sequences are MNHEY and SVGAGI. V was clipped by 6 bases and J by 1 base, with 10 bases between them. The CDR3 length is 13 residues. The CDR3, as DNA: TGTGCCAGCAGCCCAAGGATTTCCTACGAGCAGTACTTC. Translating gives CASSPRISYEQYF.

The V call is TRBV20-1, the J call TRBJ1-2; D is ambiguous. Trimming left V 6 bases short and J 7 bases short, with 12 bases between. The CDR3 spans 11 residues. Germline V gene lookup returns CDR1 DFQATT and CDR2 SNEGSKA (reference sequence). The CDR3 DNA is TGCAGTGCCCCGGGCCCGGGTGGCTACACCTTC. This encodes CSAPGPGGYTF.